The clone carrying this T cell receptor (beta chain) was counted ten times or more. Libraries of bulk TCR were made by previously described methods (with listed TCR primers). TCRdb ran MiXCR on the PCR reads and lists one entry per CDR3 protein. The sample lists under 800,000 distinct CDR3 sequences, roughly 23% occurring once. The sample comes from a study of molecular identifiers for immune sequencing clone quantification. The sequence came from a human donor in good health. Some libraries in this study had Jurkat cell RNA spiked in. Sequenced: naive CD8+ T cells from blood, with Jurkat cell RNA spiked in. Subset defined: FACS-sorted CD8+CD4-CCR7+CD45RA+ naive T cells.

This CDR3 is CASSFQRGLTDTQYF. The CDR3, as DNA: TGTGCCAGCAGTTTTCAGCGGGGGCTCACAGATACGCAGTATTTT. The genes are TRBV12-3 or TRBV12-4 and TRBJ2-3, with 8 bases lining up with TRBD2. After removal of 3 bases from V and 2 bases from J, the junction contained 4 bases not matched to a gene. This CDR3 is 15 amino acids long.